Following are 27 T cell receptor beta chains from one sample sequenced in a study of cytomegalovirus exposure and HLA in healthy donors. Use of 60 Vbeta and 13 Jbeta primers characterized the PCR. Method: immunoSEQ multiplex PCR; TCRdb's copy keeps in-frame clones and lacks some. The sample comprises over 130,000 clones, around 57% of which are singletons, and approximately 1.7% rests with the top ten. Sequencing used PBMCs. These receptors were obtained from a male donor in good health and CMV-seronegative.

The CDR3 spells CASSRKTGANTGELFF. As DNA, the CDR3 is TGCGCCAGCAGCCGAAAGACAGGCGCGAACACCGGGGAGCTGTTTTTT. This rearrangement joins TRBV4-3 to TRBJ2-2, with a tentative D call TRBD1 (6 bases). The CDR3 is 16 residues long. The germline gives CDR1 LGHNA, CDR2 YSLEER. The ends were cut back, 4 bases at V and 0 bases at J, with 12 bases in the middle.

This clone was counted only a few times. The chain recombines TRBV28 with TRBJ1-6, with 9 bases matching TRBD1. CDR3 size: 16 residues. Trimming at V came to 3 bases and at J to 5 bases, leaving 5 bases not matched to a gene. Germline assignment: CDR1 MDHEN and CDR2 SYDVKM. The CDR3 DNA is TGTGCCAGCAGTTTGGACAGGGGATGGGATAATTCACCCCTCCACTTT. It codes for CASSLDRGWDNSPLHF.

Here the CDR3 DNA reads TGTGCCAGTACCCCGGGACAGAGTTACGAGCAGTACTTC. It specifies CASTPGQSYEQYF. The chain recombines TRBV19 with TRBJ2-7; 7 bases are a match to TRBD1. Germline values: CDR1 LNHDA, CDR2 SQIVND (reference sequence). The V segment lost 7 bases and the J segment 4 bases; nucleotides outside the gene matches: 7. The CDR3 length is 13 residues. The full variable domain, its missing parts supplied by reference TRBV19 and TRBJ2-7, is DGGITQSPKYLFRKEGQNVTLSCEQNLNHDAMYWYRQDPGQGLRLIYYSQIVNDFQKGDIAEGYSVSREKKESFPLTVTSAQKNPTAFYLCASTPGQSYEQYFGPGTRLTVT.

The genes are TRBV7-2 and TRBJ1-1; D is undetermined. Germline V CDR1 and CDR2: SGHTA, FQGNSA. The ends were cut back, 8 bases at V and 0 bases at J, with 10 bases in the middle. The CDR3 extends over 13 amino acids. This CDR3 reads CASRDWVNTEAFF. The DNA for the CDR3 is TGTGCCAGCCGGGATTGGGTGAACACTGAAGCTTTCTTT.

The J gene is TRBJ2-3, the V gene TRBV11-2, with TRBD1 as a possible D gene (5 bases). The V end was cut by 0 bases, the J end by 7 bases, with 11 bases between. This CDR3 is 14 amino acids long. CDR1 is SGHAT, CDR2 FQNNGV, per germline. CDR3 nucleotides: TGTGCCAGCAGCTTAGAGGTGGGGCGGAATACGCAGTATTTT. Translating it yields CASSLEVGRNTQYF.

V and J are TRBV4-1 and TRBJ1-3; D ambiguous. V lost 3 bases and J lost 0, with 21 bases in between. The CDR3 is made up of 19 amino acids. Germline values: CDR1 MGHRA, CDR2 YSYEKL. The CDR3 bases are TGCGCCAGCAGCCACCTACCTCCGAGGCCATATTTCTCTGGAAACACCATATATTTT. Translated, it gives CASSHLPPRPYFSGNTIYF.

The V call is TRBV6-5, the J call TRBJ2-3, with TRBD2 matching over 7 bases. Trimming took 2 bases from V and 1 from J; bases not matched to a gene: 3. The CDR3 spans 15 residues. Germline V gives CDR1 MNHEY, CDR2 SVGAGI. The CDR3: CASSYGRGGTDTQYF. In DNA, the CDR3 is TGTGCCAGCAGTTACGGACGGGGGGGCACAGATACGCAGTATTTT.

The genes are TRBV4-1 and TRBJ2-3; 9 bases are shared with TRBD2. This CDR3 has 15 residues. Trimming removed 4 bases from V and 6 bases from J; junction bases left unmatched: 8. CDR1 MGHRA and CDR2 YSYEKL come from the germline V gene. As DNA, the CDR3 is TGCGCCAGCAGCCCACTAGCGGGCCCGCCGGATACGCAGTATTTT. The encoded protein is CASSPLAGPPDTQYF.

The rearrangement joins TRBV6-1 to TRBJ1-6; D is unclear. V lost 1 base and J 7 bases, leaving 11 bases between the germline ends. The CDR3 is 15 residues long. Germline CDR1 MNHNS, CDR2 SASEGT. CDR3 in amino acids: CASSEVWGGNSPLHF. The DNA for the CDR3 is TGTGCCAGCAGTGAAGTGTGGGGAGGAAATTCACCCCTCCACTTT.

As to this clone: One end of the junction fails to match germline, which may point to a read error. The chain combines TRBV7-9 with TRBJ2-3; D perhaps matches TRBD1 (6 bases). CDR3 length: 14 amino acids. Looked up from germline, CDR1 is SEHNR and CDR2 is FQNEAQ (reference sequence). CDR3 amino acids: CASSLGTLIDTRYF. Written as DNA, the CDR3 is TGTGCCAGCAGCCTGGGGACACTTATAGATACGCGGTATTTT.

This clone has more than one count but fewer than ten. V and J are TRBV5-1 and TRBJ2-7; TRBD1 agrees at 7 bases. After removal of 3 bases from V and 4 bases from J, the junction contained 7 bases not matched to a gene. This CDR3 has 14 residues. CDR1 and CDR2 (germline): SGHRS, YFSETQ. The CDR3 is CASSSGTADYEQYF. The CDR3 DNA sequence: TGCGCCAGCAGCTCAGGGACAGCGGATTACGAGCAGTACTTC. The full variable domain, with the rest looked up from reference TRBV5-1 and TRBJ2-7, is KAGVTQTPRYLIKTRGQQVTLSCSPISGHRSVSWYQQTPGQGLQFLFEYFSETQRNKGNFPGRFSGRQFSNSRSEMNVSTLELGDSALYLCASSSGTADYEQYFGPGTRLTVT.

The rearrangement links TRBV7-2 to TRBJ2-7, with 8 bases matching TRBD1. J gave up 4 bases and V 4 bases, and 6 bases lay outside the gene matches. CDR3 length: 14 amino acids. Germline V gene lookup returns CDR1 SGHTA and CDR2 FQGNSA. In nucleotides, the CDR3 is TGTGCCAGCAGCTCGGGGACAGGAAATTACGAGCAGTACTTC. Translated, it gives CASSSGTGNYEQYF.

This clone was found a few times. This chain uses TRBV6-5 with TRBJ2-2; 11 bases fit TRBD2. V lost 1 base, J lost 5 bases, and 3 bases stayed unmatched. CDR3 size: 16 residues. Germline V lookup: CDR1 MNHEY, CDR2 SVGAGI. CDR3 sequence reads: CASSYLLAGGTGELFF. DNA for the CDR3: TGTGCCAGCAGTTACTTGCTAGCGGGGGGAACCGGGGAGCTGTTTTTT.

The chain combines TRBV19 with TRBJ1-3; unclear D gene. Trimming took off 2 bases at V and 0 bases at J, with 5 bases between the two ends. The germline CDR1 and CDR2 sequences are LNHDA and SQIVND (reference sequence). CDR3 length equals 14 residues. In DNA, the CDR3 is TGTGCCAGTAGTATAATGGCCTCTGGAAACACCATATATTTT. Its translation: CASSIMASGNTIYF.

J is TRBJ1-3 and V is TRBV6-5; 8 bases agree with TRBD1. This CDR3 contains 15 residues. Trimming took 2 bases from V and 4 from J; bases not matched to a gene: 4. Germline loops: CDR1 MNHEY, CDR2 SVGAGI. The CDR3 spells CASSYEAGGGNTIYF. CDR3 bases: TGTGCCAGCAGTTACGAGGCAGGGGGCGGAAACACCATATATTTT.

This chain connects TRBV19 to TRBJ2-7; 9 bases line up with TRBD1. J was trimmed by 3 bases and V by 3 bases; bases with no gene match: 6. Germline assignment: CDR1 LNHDA and CDR2 SQIVND (reference sequence). This CDR3 has 15 residues. In DNA, the CDR3 is TGTGCCAGTAGTATGAGACAGGGGGGTTACTACGAGCAGTACTTC. Residues: CASSMRQGGYYEQYF.

The chain has TRBV19 and TRBJ1-5; the match to TRBD1 covers 7 bases. This CDR3 is 15 amino acids long. Germline V lookup: CDR1 LNHDA, CDR2 SQIVND (reference sequence). With 7 bases clipped from V and 2 bases from J, the junction kept 8 bases outside the gene matches. CDR3 sequence reads: CASMTTGYRNQPQHF. In DNA form, the CDR3 reads TGTGCCAGTATGACGACAGGGTATCGCAATCAGCCCCAGCATTTT.

The chain couples TRBV10-3 to TRBJ1-5, with 7 bases identical to TRBD1. The CDR3 length is 18 residues. In germline, CDR1 is ENHRY, CDR2 SYGVKD. V trimming: 0 bases; J trimming: 6 bases; junction bases outside the gene matches: 14. The CDR3 nucleotides read TGTGCCATCAGTGAGTCTGACAAGGGGGCAGGGATGGGTCAGCCCCAGCATTTT. This codes for CAISESDKGAGMGQPQHF.

This chain joins TRBV6-4 and TRBJ1-1, with 8 bases aligning to TRBD1. This CDR3 region has 14 residues. V shed 3 bases, J shed 1 base, and the junction held 1 base outside the gene matches. The germline CDR1 and CDR2 sequences are MRHNA and SNTAGT. The CDR3 region has the DNA TGTGCCAGCAGTGAGGGACAGGCGAACACTGAAGCTTTCTTT. Protein: CASSEGQANTEAFF.

This clone was seen a few times. This chain uses TRBV5-4 with TRBJ2-7; possibly TRBD2 for D (6 bases). Trimming shortened V by 2 bases and J by 5 bases, and 14 bases separated the two germline ends. The CDR3 length is 14 residues. Per the germline V gene, CDR1 is SGHNT and CDR2 is YYREEE (reference sequence). The CDR3 region has the DNA TGTGCCAGCAGCTTAGGAGGGATTGGGAACGAGCAGTACTTC. It is translated as CASSLGGIGNEQYF.

The chain employs TRBV27 and TRBJ1-6; D unclear. The germline V gene has CDR1 MNHEY and CDR2 SMNVEV (reference sequence). Trimming removed 4 bases at V and 0 bases at J, with 16 bases between. The CDR3 has 18 amino acids. CDR3 amino acids: CASSWATPPSSYNSPLHF. The CDR3 region has the DNA TGTGCCAGCAGTTGGGCAACGCCCCCGAGCTCCTATAATTCACCCCTCCACTTT.

This clone was seen a few times. The chain joins TRBV5-8 to TRBJ1-2; 9 bases align to TRBD1. The V segment lost 2 bases and the J segment 5 bases; nucleotides outside the gene matches: 7. This CDR3 has 15 residues. CDR1 is SGHTS and CDR2 is YDEGEE in the germline V gene. This chain's CDR3 is CASSFPPTGGYGYTF. The CDR3 bases are TGTGCCAGCAGCTTTCCGCCGACAGGGGGTTATGGCTACACCTTC.

The J gene is TRBJ1-1, the V gene TRBV5-1; TRBD1 is a possible D gene (6 bases). Germline V lookup: CDR1 SGHRS, CDR2 YFSETQ. CDR3 length: 17 residues. The ends were cut back, 4 bases at V and 0 bases at J, with 19 bases in the middle. The CDR3 region is CASSPIPDRAMNTEAFF. As DNA, the CDR3 is TGCGCCAGCAGCCCAATACCGGACAGAGCCATGAACACTGAAGCTTTCTTT.

Comment on this clone: At one end the junction does not follow the germline gene, possibly because of a read error. This CDR3 reads CASSVQGTWGYGYPF. DNA of the CDR3: TGTGCCAGCAGTGTCCAGGGGACGTGGGGCTATGGCTACCCCTTC. The chain carries TRBV27 and TRBJ1-2, with D maybe TRBD1 (6 bases). The CDR3 covers 15 residues. In germline, CDR1 is MNHEY, CDR2 SMNVEV (reference sequence).

This clone was seen only once. J is TRBJ2-1 and V is TRBV19, with 7 bases aligning to TRBD1. This CDR3 contains 16 residues. CDR1 and CDR2 from the germline V gene are LNHDA and SQIVND (reference sequence). The trim removed 5 bases at V and 1 base at J, leaving 8 bases unmatched. The CDR3: CASSLPTGRSYNEQFF. The CDR3 DNA reads as TGTGCCAGTAGTCTCCCGACAGGGCGATCCTACAATGAGCAGTTCTTC.

The sample holds one count of this clone. The chain couples TRBV29-1 to TRBJ1-1; a weak D match, TRBD1 (6 bases). The CDR3 has 13 amino acids. CDR1 is SQVTM and CDR2 is ANQGSEA in the germline V gene. V lost 1 base, J lost 5 bases, and 11 bases lay in between. CDR3 bases: TGCAGCGTTGAAGGTTACAGGGAAACTGAAGCTTTCTTT. This encodes CSVEGYRETEAFF.

The chain combines TRBV9 with TRBJ2-7; 11 bases align to TRBD2. V was clipped by 0 bases and J by 9 bases; unmatched bases: 11. This CDR3 spans 16 amino acids. Germline CDR1 SGDLS, CDR2 YYNGEE. Here the CDR3 reads CASSVGNSGGAARQYF. CDR3 in DNA: TGTGCCAGCAGCGTAGGAAATAGCGGGGGGGCCGCAAGGCAGTACTTC.